The clone carrying this T cell receptor (beta chain) appeared a single time. The antigen is unknown. Generated by immunoSEQ multiplex PCR, the TCRdb table keeps only in-frame clones and is missing some. The repertoire has roughly 59,000 clones, over 75% of them found once; the top ten carry around 1%. The data derive from a study of OX40 agonist ivuxolimab in advanced cancers. Background on the study: Every 2 weeks, patients got intravenous ivuxolimab at one of six dose levels (0.01-10 mg/kg). Study-wide points: Some of the lowest clonal expansion was seen in partial responders at 0.1-3.0 mg/kg.

The TCR comes from an adult with an advanced solid tumor such as melanoma, head and neck, liver or kidney cancer. The sequenced sample was CD4+ or CD8+ T cells sorted from blood, obtained in a trial of the OX40 agonist ivuxolimab.

The CDR3 region is CASSISSGHDTQYF. CDR3 sequence (DNA): TGTGCCAGTAGTATATCATCCGGGCATGATACGCAGTATTTT. The V and J genes are TRBV19 and TRBJ2-3; D unclear. Per germline, CDR1 LNHDA and CDR2 SQIVND (reference sequence). Trimming removed 2 bases from V and 6 bases from J, with 12 bases in between. CDR3 length: 14 residues.